This entry lists 19 T cell receptor beta chains sequenced from one sample in a study of CD8+CD57+ T cells in acquired aplastic anemia. Genomic DNA provided the template from which TCR beta VDJ and CDR3 profiles were obtained. TCRdb re-derived calls from the reads in MiXCR, one entry per CDR3 protein. The sample contains about 210,000 distinct CDR3 sequences, 30% to 35% of which appear only once. The sample was sorted CD4+, CD8+, or CD8+CD57+ T cells (not recorded which) from PBMCs. The receptors derive from a human donor in good health, serving as a control.

The CDR3 region is CASTRGHILQETQYF. The CDR3 nucleotides are TGTGCCTCTACCCGGGGACATATACTACAAGAGACCCAGTACTTC. This chain uses TRBV30 with TRBJ2-5; maybe TRBD1 (6 bases). This CDR3 is 15 amino acids long. V dropped 7 bases and J dropped 2 bases, with 20 bases sitting between them. In germline, CDR1 is GTSNPN, CDR2 SVGIG (reference sequence).

This clonotype was counted many times. The rearrangement joins TRBV12-3 or TRBV12-4 to TRBJ1-6; a possible D gene is TRBD1 (5 bases). Trimming shortened V by 6 bases and J by 6 bases, and 15 bases separated the two germline ends. This CDR3 spans 15 amino acids. The CDR3 DNA follows: TGTGCCAGCAGACCCAGGGAGCCCTTTAATTCACCCCTCCACTTT. It yields the protein CASRPREPFNSPLHF.

There are many counts of this clonotype. As DNA, the CDR3 is TGTGCCAGCAGCTTAGTTGGTCAGATGAACACTGAAGCTTTCTTT. Amino acids: CASSLVGQMNTEAFF. This sequence joins TRBV7-2 and TRBJ1-1; D uncertain. Germline CDR1 and CDR2: SGHTA and FQGNSA. The CDR3 loop spans 15 amino acids. The V end lost 1 base, the J end lost 0 bases, and 9 bases lay between the germline ends.

This clonotype showed up many times. This may be a read error: a much more frequent sequence differs by one nucleotide. V usage is TRBV7-2 and J usage is TRBJ1-5; 7 bases map to TRBD1. Germline CDR1 is SGHTA and CDR2 is FQGNSA. CDR3 length equals 14 residues. As DNA, the CDR3 is TGTGCCGGCAGTAGACAGGGTTCAGGTCAGCCCCAGCATTTT. Encoded protein: CAGSRQGSGQPQHF.

This clonotype was seen repeatedly, ten times or more. V gene TRBV7-9 combines with J gene TRBJ1-3; maybe TRBD1 (5 bases). CDR1 and CDR2 (germline): SEHNR, FQNEAQ (reference sequence). The CDR3 spans 15 residues. V lost 3 bases to trimming and J lost 5 bases, with 14 bases between them. CDR3 amino acids: CASSFGDERRNTIYF. The CDR3 DNA is TGTGCCAGCAGCTTTGGGGACGAACGGAGAAACACCATATATTTT.

On this clonotype itself: Given a much more abundant clone one base away, this may be a read error. This sequence joins TRBV5-1 and TRBJ1-1, with 7 bases that match TRBD1. Looked up from germline, CDR1 is SGHRS and CDR2 is YFSETQ. The J segment lost 5 bases and the V segment lost 4 bases, leaving 11 bases of the junction unmatched. The CDR3 covers 15 residues. The CDR3 sequence: CASSGTAGLGTEAFF. The CDR3 DNA sequence: TGCGCCAGCAGCGGGACAGCCGGTTTAGGTACTGAAGCTTTCTTT.

This clonotype was detected a few times. The J gene is TRBJ1-2, the V gene TRBV29-1; no reliable D call. Germline CDR1 and CDR2: SQVTM and ANQGSEA. The V and J ends lost 5 bases and 4 bases respectively, with 14 bases between them. The CDR3 is 13 amino acids. In DNA form, the CDR3 reads TGCAGCGTTTATCAGGTCAGCAGCTATGGCTACACCTTC. This gives the protein CSVYQVSSYGYTF.

This clonotype was observed at least ten times. The genes are TRBV3-1 and TRBJ2-1; the match to TRBD1 covers 9 bases. This CDR3 contains 15 residues. Trimming cost V 1 base and J 8 bases; bases outside gene matches: 6. CDR1 and CDR2 (germline): LGHDT, YNNKEL (reference sequence). The CDR3 DNA is TGTGCCAGCAGCCAAGGGGGGACAGGGAACGATGAGCAGTTCTTC. Its protein is CASSQGGTGNDEQFF.

This clonotype was seen ten or more times. The chain uses TRBV7-9 and TRBJ1-1; TRBD1 matches 9 bases. Germline CDR1 and CDR2: SEHNR and FQNEAQ (reference sequence). CDR3 length: 15 amino acids. V shed 5 bases, J shed 3 bases, and the junction held 7 bases outside the gene matches. CDR3 nucleotide sequence: TGTGCCAGCAGCGTACGACAGGGGGTTTACACTGAAGCTTTCTTT. This codes for CASSVRQGVYTEAFF. The full variable domain, rest sourced from reference TRBV7-9 and TRBJ1-1, is DTGVSQNPRHKITKRGQNVTFRCDPISEHNRLYWYRQTLGQGPEFLTYFQNEAQLEKSRLLSDRFSAERPKGSFSTLEIQRTEQGDSAMYLCASSVRQGVYTEAFFGQGTRLTVV.

This clonotype showed up just a few times. The chain uses TRBV5-1 and TRBJ2-1; tentatively, D is TRBD1 (6 bases). This CDR3 region has 17 residues. The V end lost 3 bases, the J end lost 0 bases, and 16 bases lay between the germline ends. The germline V gene encodes CDR1 SGHRS and CDR2 YFSETQ. CDR3 amino acids: CASSSGTKPSSYNEQFF. The CDR3 bases are TGCGCCAGCAGCTCGGGGACAAAGCCGAGCTCCTACAATGAGCAGTTCTTC.

This clonotype was detected many times. The chain employs TRBV7-9 and TRBJ1-1; D unresolved. The V end lost 5 bases, the J end lost 1 base, and 11 bases lay between the germline ends. CDR1 and CDR2 (germline): SEHNR, FQNEAQ (reference sequence). This CDR3 region has 14 residues. The CDR3 loop reads CASSGGSGNTEAFF. For the CDR3, the DNA is TGTGCCAGCAGCGGAGGGAGTGGGAACACTGAAGCTTTCTTT.

This clonotype occurred many times. The chain recombines TRBV20-1 with TRBJ1-5; possible D gene TRBD1, 5 bases. V lost 5 bases and J lost 5, with 10 bases in between. The CDR3 spans 12 residues. In germline, CDR1 is DFQATT, CDR2 SNEGSKA (reference sequence). The CDR3 DNA follows: TGCAGTGCTGGCCAGGGTGATCAGCCCCAGCATTTT. Protein sequence: CSAGQGDQPQHF.

This clonotype was detected a few times. The genes are TRBV12-3 or TRBV12-4 and TRBJ2-1, with 7 bases lining up with TRBD1. Germline trimming cut 3 bases from V and 1 base from J; bases unmatched to any gene: 15. The CDR3 runs 19 residues. CDR3 DNA: TGTGCCAGCAGTTTGGGGACAGCCCCCTTCCTTCTTTCCTACAATGAGCAGTTCTTC. It specifies CASSLGTAPFLLSYNEQFF.

Of note for this clonotype: A clone one base away is much larger, so this may be a read error. The CDR3 carries no conserved terminal phenylalanine or tryptophan, so it likely arises from a read error. This chain connects TRBV11-1 to TRBJ2-7, with a possible D match to TRBD2 (5 bases). This CDR3 comprises 16 residues. Between the trimmed V and J ends, which lost 2 bases and 3 bases, there was a span of 17 bases. Germline V gene sequence: CDR1 SGHAT, CDR2 FQDESV (reference sequence). The CDR3 sequence is CASSLMAWGDYYEQYL. The CDR3 DNA reads as TGTGCCAGCAGCTTAATGGCGTGGGGAGACTACTACGAGCAGTACCTC.

V and J are TRBV29-1 and TRBJ2-1, with D uncertain. V was trimmed by 5 bases and J by 8 bases, leaving 13 bases between them. This CDR3 spans 12 amino acids. Per germline, CDR1 SQVTM and CDR2 ANQGSEA. DNA of the CDR3: TGCAGCGTTATCGGTGCTTTGGATGAGCAGTTCTTC. Protein sequence: CSVIGALDEQFF.

The count of this clonotype is one. A clone one base away is much larger, so this may be a read error. V and J are TRBV12-3 or TRBV12-4 and TRBJ2-7; D is unresolved. The germline V and J ends were trimmed by 2 bases and 2 bases, with 10 bases remaining between them. The CDR3 totals 14 residues. The CDR3 here is CASSLSSNPYEQYF. CDR3 nucleotides: TGTGCCAGCAGTTTATCGTCTAACCCCTACGAGCAGTACTTC.

This clonotype was counted a few times. Compared with germline, one end of the junction differs, possibly owing to a read error. The CDR3 sequence is CASSSGLVSVF. Written as DNA, the CDR3 is TGTGCCAGCAGTTCCGGACTAGTTAGTGTCTTC. The chain links TRBV3-1 to TRBJ2-1; 7 nucleotides agree with TRBD2. This CDR3 has 11 residues. The V gene's germline CDR1 is LGHDT and CDR2 YNNKEL (reference sequence).

As regards this clonotype: This may come from a read error, since a much larger clone is one base off. This rearrangement joins TRBV19 to TRBJ2-7, with D perhaps assigned TRBD1 or TRBD2 (5 bases each). Germline values: CDR1 LNHDA, CDR2 SQIVND (reference sequence). The CDR3 length is 14 residues. V dropped 5 bases and J dropped 0 bases, with 11 bases sitting between them. The CDR3 DNA reads TGTGCCAGTAGTTCGGGACCTACCTCCTACGAGCAGTACTTC. This gives the protein CASSSGPTSYEQYF.

This clonotype appeared many times. The chain joins TRBV12-3 or TRBV12-4 to TRBJ1-5; D might be TRBD1 (5 bases). The V gene lost 8 bases and the J gene lost 8 bases, with 16 bases spanning the gap. The CDR3 runs to 13 residues. The CDR3 DNA reads as TGTGCCAGCCTCAGCAGGGTGGGAAAGCCCCAGCATTTT. It yields the protein CASLSRVGKPQHF.